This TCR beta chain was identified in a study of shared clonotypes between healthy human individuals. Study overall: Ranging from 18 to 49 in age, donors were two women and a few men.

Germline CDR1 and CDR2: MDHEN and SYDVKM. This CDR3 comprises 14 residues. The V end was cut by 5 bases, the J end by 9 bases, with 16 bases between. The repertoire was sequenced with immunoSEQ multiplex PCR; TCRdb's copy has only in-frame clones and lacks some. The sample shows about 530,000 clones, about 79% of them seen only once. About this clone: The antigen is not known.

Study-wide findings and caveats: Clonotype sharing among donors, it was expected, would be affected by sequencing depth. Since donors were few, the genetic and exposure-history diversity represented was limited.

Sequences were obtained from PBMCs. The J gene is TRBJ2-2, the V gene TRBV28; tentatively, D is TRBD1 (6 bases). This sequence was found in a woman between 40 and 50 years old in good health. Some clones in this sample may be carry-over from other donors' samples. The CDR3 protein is CASSPSLRDRELFF. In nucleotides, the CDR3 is TGTGCCAGCAGTCCCTCCCTCCGGGACAGGGAGCTGTTTTTT.